Sequencing of this T cell receptor beta chain was carried out in a study of cytotoxic CD8 clonotypes in ibrutinib-treated CLL. Sequenced by immunoSEQ multiplex PCR; TCRdb stores in-frame clones only, minus some. There are 200,000 or so clones in the sample; approximately 75% occur only once, and over 10% lies in the top ten. Looked up from germline, CDR1 is SGHTA and CDR2 is FQGNSA. This CDR3 contains 13 residues. V was cut by 1 base and J by 7 bases, with 8 bases left in between. The sequenced sample was PBMCs, obtained after 12 months of ibrutinib treatment. The rearrangement joins TRBV7-2 to TRBJ2-1, with D unresolved. The sequence came from a human donor with chronic lymphocytic leukemia. The CDR3 DNA follows: TGTGCCAGCAGCTTAGGAGAAGCAAATGAGCAGTTCTTC. Amino acids: CASSLGEANEQFF.